These 18 T cell receptor beta chains originate from one sample sequenced in a study of blood T cell repertoires in COVID-19. Produced via immunoSEQ multiplex PCR; TCRdb's table is partial and in-frame only. The sample holds fewer than 250,000 clones, around 89% seen once. The sequenced material came from peripheral blood. These receptors came from a human donor in a cohort sampled during active COVID-19.

Worth noting for this clone: A read error may be the cause here, since a much bigger clone is one base away. V gene TRBV5-6 combines with J gene TRBJ2-7; tentative D call: TRBD1 (6 bases). The germline CDR1 and CDR2 sequences are SGHDT and YYEEEE. The CDR3 covers 13 residues. V lost 4 bases to trimming and J lost 1 base, with 9 bases between them. CDR3 sequence: CASSIGQSYEQYF. The CDR3 DNA sequence: TGTGCCAGCAGCATCGGACAGTCCTACGAGCAGTACTTC.

The chain recombines TRBV15 with TRBJ2-5; a weak D match, TRBD2 (6 bases). The CDR3 is 14 residues long. V lost 0 bases and J lost 4, with 9 bases in between. From germline, CDR1 is LNHNV and CDR2 YYDKDF (reference sequence). The CDR3 reads CATSRDNGGETQYF. The CDR3, as DNA: TGTGCCACCAGCAGAGATAACGGGGGAGAGACCCAGTACTTC.

This clone appeared a single time. The rearrangement links TRBV7-9 to TRBJ2-5; 8 bases line up with TRBD2. Germline V gene sequence: CDR1 SEHNR, CDR2 FQNEAQ (reference sequence). The V and J ends lost 4 bases and 1 base, in that order; junction bases with no gene match: 11. CDR3 size: 17 residues. This CDR3 reads CASSYLPSGSPQETQYF. The CDR3 coding sequence is TGTGCCAGCAGCTACCTCCCCAGCGGGAGTCCCCAAGAGACCCAGTACTTC.

The J gene is TRBJ2-7, the V gene TRBV20-1; TRBD2 aligns across 8 bases. Trimming removed 3 bases from V and 3 bases from J; junction bases left unmatched: 7. This CDR3 is 14 amino acids long. CDR1 DFQATT and CDR2 SNEGSKA come from the germline V gene (reference sequence). The CDR3 region is CSASEVGGDYEQYF. The CDR3 DNA follows: TGCAGTGCTAGTGAGGTCGGGGGGGACTACGAGCAGTACTTC.

The rearrangement links TRBV6-1 to TRBJ1-2, with a possible D match to TRBD1 (6 bases). Trimming removed 1 base at V and 7 bases at J, with 16 bases between. CDR3 size: 15 residues. Germline CDR1 and CDR2: MNHNS and SASEGT. The CDR3 sequence: CASSEGNRETSGYTF. DNA of the CDR3: TGTGCCAGCAGTGAAGGAAACAGGGAAACGAGTGGCTACACCTTC.

This chain uses TRBV10-3 with TRBJ1-2; D not resolved. The CDR3 has 13 amino acids. Germline V gene sequence: CDR1 ENHRY, CDR2 SYGVKD. V shed 0 bases and J shed 3 bases, with 5 bases lying between them. The CDR3 nucleotides are TGTGCCATCAGTGAGTCAAGAGACTATGGCTACACCTTC. This sequence encodes CAISESRDYGYTF.

The chain combines TRBV11-2 with TRBJ2-7; 7 positions match TRBD2. The junction had 3 bases not matched to a gene; V was cut back by 1 base and J by 3 bases. This CDR3 is 14 amino acids long. Germline V CDR1 and CDR2: SGHAT, FQNNGV. Here the CDR3 DNA reads TGTGCCAGCAGCTTAGTGGCTAGCGGCTACGAGCAGTACTTC. Its protein product is CASSLVASGYEQYF. Filled out from reference TRBV11-2 and TRBJ2-7, the complete variable domain reads EAGVAQSPRYKIIEKRQSVAFWCNPISGHATLYWYQQILGQGPKLLIQFQNNGVVDDSQLPKDRFSAERLKGVDSTLKIQPAKLEDSAVYLCASSLVASGYEQYFGPGTRLTVT.

The genes are TRBV16 and TRBJ1-4; D unclear. V was pared by 4 bases and J by 8 bases, with 11 bases between. The germline V gene encodes CDR1 KGHSY and CDR2 FQNENV. The CDR3 has 13 residues. The CDR3 loop reads CASSLSVKEKLFF. DNA of the CDR3: TGTGCCAGCAGCCTCTCAGTGAAAGAAAAACTGTTTTTT.

The chain couples TRBV11-2 to TRBJ2-7, with 10 bases identical to TRBD1. CDR1 and CDR2 from the germline V gene are SGHAT and FQNNGV. CDR3 length: 16 amino acids. The junction had 10 bases not matched to a gene; V was cut back by 7 bases and J by 1 base. CDR3: CASNDYSDRGSYEQYF. The CDR3 DNA is TGTGCCAGCAACGATTACTCGGACAGGGGGTCCTACGAGCAGTACTTC.

This clone was seen just once. The V and J genes are TRBV18 and TRBJ2-1, with TRBD2 identical over 12 bases. Germline V gene lookup returns CDR1 KGHSH and CDR2 LQKENI. This CDR3 spans 19 amino acids. The ends lost 6 bases at V and 4 bases at J; junction bases unmatched: 16. The CDR3 DNA sequence: TGTGCCAGCTCTCGCGGGAGACTAGCGGGAGAGGGAATTTACAATGAGCAGTTCTTC. Translation: CASSRGRLAGEGIYNEQFF.

This clone was detected once. CDR3 residues: CAISEGGGNNQPQHF. The CDR3 coding sequence is TGTGCCATCAGTGAAGGGGGGGGGAACAATCAGCCCCAGCATTTT. This chain links TRBV10-3 with TRBJ1-5; a possible D gene is TRBD1 (6 bases). The V gene's germline CDR1 is ENHRY and CDR2 SYGVKD. The CDR3 runs to 15 residues. V was trimmed by 3 bases and J by 3 bases, leaving 12 bases between them.

This chain connects TRBV3-1 (or the pseudogene TRBV3-2) to TRBJ1-2; 7 bases fit TRBD1. V dropped 0 bases and J dropped 4; count of bases not matched to a gene: 8. Germline lookup yields CDR1 LGHDT and CDR2 YNNKEL (reference sequence). The CDR3 runs 16 residues. The CDR3 region has the DNA TGTGCCAGCAGCCAAGAGCCGGGACAGCCTATCTATGGCTACACCTTC. Amino acid sequence: CASSQEPGQPIYGYTF.

The chain joins TRBV19 to TRBJ2-7; 7 nucleotides line up with TRBD2. The CDR3 length is 13 residues. CDR1 and CDR2 from the germline V gene are LNHDA and SQIVND (reference sequence). V shed 1 base, J shed 5 bases, and the junction held 2 bases outside the gene matches. This CDR3 is CASSIGGGNEQYF. CDR3 bases: TGTGCCAGTAGTATAGGGGGGGGGAACGAGCAGTACTTC.

The chain recombines TRBV6-5 with TRBJ2-2; 7 bases agree with TRBD1. CDR3 length: 15 amino acids. V was clipped by 8 bases and J by 0 bases; unmatched bases: 6. The germline CDR1 and CDR2 sequences are MNHEY and SVGAGI. CDR3 region: CASQTGSTNTGELFF. CDR3 in DNA: TGTGCCAGCCAGACAGGGTCCACGAACACCGGGGAGCTGTTTTTT.

The gene calls are TRBV6-5 and TRBJ1-5; 8 bases line up with TRBD1. V lost 6 bases and J lost 1; bases outside the gene matches: 5. The length of the CDR3 is 15 residues. CDR1 is MNHEY and CDR2 is SVGAGI in the germline V gene. The CDR3 coding sequence is TGTGCCAGCAGCGTCACAGGGGGAAGCAATCAGCCCCAGCATTTT. Encoded protein: CASSVTGGSNQPQHF.

J is TRBJ2-1 and V is TRBV11-2, with D possibly TRBD2 on 7 matching bases. The CDR3 covers 12 residues. V was pared by 1 base and J by 10 bases, with 8 bases between. Looked up from germline, CDR1 is SGHAT and CDR2 is FQNNGV. The CDR3 region is CASSLAGGEQFF. CDR3 DNA sequence: TGTGCCAGCAGCTTAGCGGGGGGCGAGCAGTTCTTC.

This sequence joins TRBV2 and TRBJ2-1; D is ambiguous. CDR3 length equals 17 residues. Trimming left V 3 bases short and J 0 bases short, with 15 bases between. Germline assignment: CDR1 SNHLY and CDR2 FYNNEI. CDR3 DNA sequence: TGTGCCAGCAGTGACGCGATTAGCAGATACTCCTACAATGAGCAGTTCTTC. As protein: CASSDAISRYSYNEQFF.

This chain links TRBV11-2 with TRBJ1-6; D call uncertain. The CDR3 covers 15 residues. Germline V CDR1 and CDR2: SGHAT, FQNNGV. Trimming left V 0 bases short and J 8 bases short, with 11 bases between. The CDR3 DNA is TGTGCCAGCAGCTTAGATTCAGGTTCTGATTCACCCCTCCACTTT. Its protein product is CASSLDSGSDSPLHF.